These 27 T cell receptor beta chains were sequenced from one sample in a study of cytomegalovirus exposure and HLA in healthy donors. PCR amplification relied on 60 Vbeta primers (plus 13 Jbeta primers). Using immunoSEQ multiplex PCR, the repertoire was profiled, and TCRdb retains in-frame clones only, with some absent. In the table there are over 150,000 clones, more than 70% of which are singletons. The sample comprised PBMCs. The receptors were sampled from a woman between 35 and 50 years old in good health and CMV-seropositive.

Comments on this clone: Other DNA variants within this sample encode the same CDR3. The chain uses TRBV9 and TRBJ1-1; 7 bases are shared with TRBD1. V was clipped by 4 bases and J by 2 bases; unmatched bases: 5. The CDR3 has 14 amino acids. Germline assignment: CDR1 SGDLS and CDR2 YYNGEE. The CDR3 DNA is TGTGCCAGCAGCCCGCGACAGGGAAACACTGAAGCTTTCTTT. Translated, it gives CASSPRQGNTEAFF. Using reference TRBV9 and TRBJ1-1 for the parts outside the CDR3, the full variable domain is DSGVTQTPKHLITATGQRVTLRCSPRSGDLSVYWYQQSLDQGLQFLIQYYNGEERAKGNILERFSAQQFPDLHSELNLSSLELGDSALYFCASSPRQGNTEAFFGQGTRLTVV.

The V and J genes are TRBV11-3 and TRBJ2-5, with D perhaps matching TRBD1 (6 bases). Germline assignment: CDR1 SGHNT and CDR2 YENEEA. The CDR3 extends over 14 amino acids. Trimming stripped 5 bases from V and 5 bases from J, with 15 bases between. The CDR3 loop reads CASSPVAGVETQYF. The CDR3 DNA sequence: TGTGCCAGCAGCCCCGTGGCAGGGGTCGAGACCCAGTACTTC.

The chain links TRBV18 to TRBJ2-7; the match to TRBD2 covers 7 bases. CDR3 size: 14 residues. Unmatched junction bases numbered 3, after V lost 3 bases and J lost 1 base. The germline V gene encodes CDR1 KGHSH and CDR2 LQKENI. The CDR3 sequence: CASSPGRESYEQYF. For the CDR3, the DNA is TGTGCCAGCTCACCCGGGCGGGAGTCCTACGAGCAGTACTTC.

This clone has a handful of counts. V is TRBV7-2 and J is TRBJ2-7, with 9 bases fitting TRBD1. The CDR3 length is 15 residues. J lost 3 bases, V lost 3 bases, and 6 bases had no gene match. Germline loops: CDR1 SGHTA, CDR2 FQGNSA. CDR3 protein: CASSFQSTGGYEQYF. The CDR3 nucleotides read TGTGCCAGCAGCTTTCAATCGACAGGGGGCTACGAGCAGTACTTC.

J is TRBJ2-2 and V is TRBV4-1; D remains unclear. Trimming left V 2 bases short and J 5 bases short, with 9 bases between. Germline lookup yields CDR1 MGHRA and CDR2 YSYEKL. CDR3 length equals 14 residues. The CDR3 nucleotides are TGCGCCAGCAGCCAATTTTCGGTGACCGGGGAGCTGTTTTTT. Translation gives CASSQFSVTGELFF.

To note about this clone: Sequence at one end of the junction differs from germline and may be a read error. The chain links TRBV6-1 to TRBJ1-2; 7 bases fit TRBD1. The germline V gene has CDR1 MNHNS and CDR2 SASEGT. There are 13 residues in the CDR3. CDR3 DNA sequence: TGTGCCAGTAGACAGGGTTTTAACAATGGCTACACCTTC. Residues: CASRQGFNNGYTF.

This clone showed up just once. In DNA form, the CDR3 reads TGTGCCAGCAGTGAAACACACAGGCCCCCTGGAAACACCATATATTTT. Protein sequence: CASSETHRPPGNTIYF. The genes are TRBV6-1 and TRBJ1-3; a weak D match, TRBD1 (5 bases). V was trimmed by 2 bases and J by 2 bases, leaving 13 bases between them. This CDR3 has 16 residues. CDR1 is MNHNS, CDR2 SASEGT, per germline.

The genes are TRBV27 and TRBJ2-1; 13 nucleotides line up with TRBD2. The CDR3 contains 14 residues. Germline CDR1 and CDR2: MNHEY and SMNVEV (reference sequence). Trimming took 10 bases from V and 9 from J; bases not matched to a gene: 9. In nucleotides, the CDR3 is TGTGCCATCAGGACTAGCGGGAGTGGGCGTGAGCAGTTCTTC. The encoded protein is CAIRTSGSGREQFF.

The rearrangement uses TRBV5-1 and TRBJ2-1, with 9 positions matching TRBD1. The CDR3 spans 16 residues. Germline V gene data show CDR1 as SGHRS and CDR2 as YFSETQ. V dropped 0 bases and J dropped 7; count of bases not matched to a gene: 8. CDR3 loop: CASSLDPDRGGNEQFF. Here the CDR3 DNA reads TGCGCCAGCAGCTTGGACCCCGACAGGGGGGGGAATGAGCAGTTCTTC. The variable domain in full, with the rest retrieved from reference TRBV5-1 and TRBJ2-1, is KAGVTQTPRYLIKTRGQQVTLSCSPISGHRSVSWYQQTPGQGLQFLFEYFSETQRNKGNFPGRFSGRQFSNSRSEMNVSTLELGDSALYLCASSLDPDRGGNEQFFGPGTRLTVL.

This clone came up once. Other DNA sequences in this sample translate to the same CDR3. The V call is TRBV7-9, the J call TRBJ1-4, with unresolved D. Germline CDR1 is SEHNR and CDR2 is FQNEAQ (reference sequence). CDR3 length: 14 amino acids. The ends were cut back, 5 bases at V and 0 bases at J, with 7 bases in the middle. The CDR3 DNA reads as TGTGCCAGCAGCCCGGGTGCAACTAATGAAAAACTGTTTTTT. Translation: CASSPGATNEKLFF. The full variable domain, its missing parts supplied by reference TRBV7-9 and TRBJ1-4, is DTGVSQNPRHKITKRGQNVTFRCDPISEHNRLYWYRQTLGQGPEFLTYFQNEAQLEKSRLLSDRFSAERPKGSFSTLEIQRTEQGDSAMYLCASSPGATNEKLFFGSGTQLSVL.

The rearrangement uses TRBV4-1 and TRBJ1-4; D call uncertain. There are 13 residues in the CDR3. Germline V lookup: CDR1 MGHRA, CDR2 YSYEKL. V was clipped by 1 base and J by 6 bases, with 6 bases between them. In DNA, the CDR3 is TGCGCCAGCAGCCAAGTACAGTATGAAAAACTGTTTTTT. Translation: CASSQVQYEKLFF.

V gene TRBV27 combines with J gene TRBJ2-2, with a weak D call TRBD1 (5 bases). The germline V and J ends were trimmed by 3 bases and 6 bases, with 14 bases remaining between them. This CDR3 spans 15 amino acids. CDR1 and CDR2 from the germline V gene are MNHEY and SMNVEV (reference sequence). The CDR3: CASSLTQGRAGELFF. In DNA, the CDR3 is TGTGCCAGCAGTTTGACCCAGGGCAGGGCCGGGGAGCTGTTTTTT.

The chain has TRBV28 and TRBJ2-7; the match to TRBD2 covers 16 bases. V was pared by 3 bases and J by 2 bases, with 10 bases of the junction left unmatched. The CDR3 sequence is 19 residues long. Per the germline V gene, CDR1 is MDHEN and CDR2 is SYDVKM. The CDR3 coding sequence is TGTGCCAGCAGTTTTCTACCCGGGACTAGCGGGAGGGCCACCTACGAGCAGTACTTC. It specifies CASSFLPGTSGRATYEQYF. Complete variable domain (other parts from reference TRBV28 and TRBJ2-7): DVKVTQSSRYLVKRTGEKVFLECVQDMDHENMFWYRQDPGLGLRLIYFSYDVKMKEKGDIPEGYSVSREKKERFSLILESASTNQTSMYLCASSFLPGTSGRATYEQYFGPGTRLTVT.

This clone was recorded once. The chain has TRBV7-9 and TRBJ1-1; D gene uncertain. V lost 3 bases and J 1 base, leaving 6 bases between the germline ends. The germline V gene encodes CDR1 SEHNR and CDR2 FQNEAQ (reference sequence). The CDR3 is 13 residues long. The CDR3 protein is CASSFRTNTEAFF. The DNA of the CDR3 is TGTGCCAGCAGCTTTAGAACGAACACTGAAGCTTTCTTT.

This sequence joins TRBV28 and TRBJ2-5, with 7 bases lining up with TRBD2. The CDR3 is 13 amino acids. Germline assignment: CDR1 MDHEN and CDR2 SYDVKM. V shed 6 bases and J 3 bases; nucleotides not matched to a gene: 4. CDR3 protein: CASRSSGKETQYF. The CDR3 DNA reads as TGTGCCAGCAGGTCCAGCGGGAAAGAGACCCAGTACTTC. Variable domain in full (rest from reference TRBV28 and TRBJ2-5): DVKVTQSSRYLVKRTGEKVFLECVQDMDHENMFWYRQDPGLGLRLIYFSYDVKMKEKGDIPEGYSVSREKKERFSLILESASTNQTSMYLCASRSSGKETQYFGPGTRLLVL.

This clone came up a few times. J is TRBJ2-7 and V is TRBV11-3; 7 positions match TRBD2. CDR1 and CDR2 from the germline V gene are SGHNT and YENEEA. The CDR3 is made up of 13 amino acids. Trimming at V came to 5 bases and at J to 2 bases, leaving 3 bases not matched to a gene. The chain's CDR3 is CASSGTKTYEQYF. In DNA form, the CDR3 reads TGTGCCAGCAGCGGGACTAAAACCTACGAGCAGTACTTC.

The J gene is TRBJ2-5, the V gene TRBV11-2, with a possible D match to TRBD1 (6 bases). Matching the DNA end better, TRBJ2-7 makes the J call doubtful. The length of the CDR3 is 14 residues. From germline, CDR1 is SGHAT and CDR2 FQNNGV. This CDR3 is CASSQGRSSYEQYF. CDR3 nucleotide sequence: TGTGCCAGCAGTCAGGGGCGTTCTTCCTACGAGCAGTACTTC.

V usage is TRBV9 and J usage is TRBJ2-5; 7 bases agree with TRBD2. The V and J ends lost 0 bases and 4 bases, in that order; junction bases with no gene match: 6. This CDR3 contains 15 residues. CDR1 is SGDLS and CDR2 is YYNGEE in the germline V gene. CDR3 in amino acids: CASSVEGRARETQYF. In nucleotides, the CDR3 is TGTGCCAGCAGCGTAGAAGGGAGGGCGCGAGAGACCCAGTACTTC.

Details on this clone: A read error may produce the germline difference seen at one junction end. The CDR3 sequence: CASSQGTVNYGYNF. In DNA form, the CDR3 reads TGTGCCAGCAGCCAGGGGACAGTTAACTATGGCTACAACTTC. This sequence joins TRBV6-1 and TRBJ1-2; 7 bases match TRBD1. Per the germline V gene, CDR1 is MNHNS and CDR2 is SASEGT. This CDR3 spans 14 amino acids.

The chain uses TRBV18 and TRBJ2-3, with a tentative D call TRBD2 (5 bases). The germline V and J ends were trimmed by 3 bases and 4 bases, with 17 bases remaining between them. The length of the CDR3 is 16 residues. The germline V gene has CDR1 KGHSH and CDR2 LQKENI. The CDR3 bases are TGTGCCAGCTCACCTCGCGGAGGAAGTCCCCCAGATACGCAGTATTTT. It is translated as CASSPRGGSPPDTQYF.

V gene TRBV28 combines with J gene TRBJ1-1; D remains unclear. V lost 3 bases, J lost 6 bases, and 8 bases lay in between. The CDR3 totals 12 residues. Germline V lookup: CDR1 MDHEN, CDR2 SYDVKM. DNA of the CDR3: TGTGCCAGCAGTTTCCCCATTTCTGAAGCTTTCTTT. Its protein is CASSFPISEAFF.

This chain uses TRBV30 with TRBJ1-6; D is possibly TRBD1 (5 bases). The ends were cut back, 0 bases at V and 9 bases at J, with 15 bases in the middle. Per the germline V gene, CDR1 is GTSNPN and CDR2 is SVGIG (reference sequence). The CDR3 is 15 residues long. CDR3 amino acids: CAWSVSSAGISPLHF. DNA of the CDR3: TGTGCCTGGAGTGTATCTTCAGCAGGGATTTCACCCCTCCACTTT.

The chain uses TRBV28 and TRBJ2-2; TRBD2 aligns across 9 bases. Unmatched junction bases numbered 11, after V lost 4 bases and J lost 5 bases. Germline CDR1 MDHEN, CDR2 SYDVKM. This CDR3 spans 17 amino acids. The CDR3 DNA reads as TGTGCCAGCAGTTCCTTTCGACTAGCGGCTCTAACCGGGGAGCTGTTTTTT. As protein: CASSSFRLAALTGELFF.

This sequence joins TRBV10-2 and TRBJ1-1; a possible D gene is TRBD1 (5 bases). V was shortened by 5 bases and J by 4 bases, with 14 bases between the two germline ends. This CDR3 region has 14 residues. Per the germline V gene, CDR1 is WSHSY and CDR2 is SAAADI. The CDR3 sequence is CASSWTPMGTEAFF. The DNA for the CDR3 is TGCGCCAGCAGTTGGACACCCATGGGCACTGAAGCTTTCTTT.

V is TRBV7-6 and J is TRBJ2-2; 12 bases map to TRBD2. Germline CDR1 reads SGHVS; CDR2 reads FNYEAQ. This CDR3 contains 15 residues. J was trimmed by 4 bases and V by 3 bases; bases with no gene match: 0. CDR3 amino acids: CASSLGLAGTGELFF. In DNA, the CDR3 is TGTGCCAGCAGCTTGGGACTAGCGGGCACCGGGGAGCTGTTTTTT.

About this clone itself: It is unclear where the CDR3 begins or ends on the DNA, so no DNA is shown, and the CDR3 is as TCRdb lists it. The CDR3 spells CASSPLGTVAGGTEAFF. The rearrangement joins TRBV18 to TRBJ1-1; TRBD1 is the table's D call, not checked against the DNA. The CDR3 is 17 residues long, counting both termini. Germline lookup yields CDR1 KGHSH and CDR2 LQKENI.

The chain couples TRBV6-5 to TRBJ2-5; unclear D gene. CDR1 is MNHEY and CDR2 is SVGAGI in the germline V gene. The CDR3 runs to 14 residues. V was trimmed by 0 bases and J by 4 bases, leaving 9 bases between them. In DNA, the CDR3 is TGTGCCAGCAGTTACTCAGAGTTCCGAGAGACCCAGTACTTC. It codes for CASSYSEFRETQYF.